Listed below are T cell receptor beta chains from one sample, sequenced in a study of blood T cells in healthy people across ages. MiXCR was run by TCRdb on the 5' RACE reads, yielding one entry per CDR3 protein. The table records 1,500,000 or so distinct CDR3 sequences, roughly 43% of them present only once. What was sequenced was blood. These receptors were obtained from a woman between 18 and 29 years old in good health. The CDR3 runs from the conserved cysteine through the conserved F or W. Each record gives: CDR3 length, V gene, clone size, D gene, J gene, CDR3 DNA, CDR3 protein. A D gene is named only where the DNA matches it firmly. Size tells how often a clone was seen (once, few, many) or the class of an expanded clone, and some rows leave it out.

len: 16
v_gene: TRBV20-1
abundance: NA
d_gene: TRBD2
j_gene: TRBJ2-5
CDR3nt: TGCAGCGCGGCCCGCGGGGTAGCGGGAGGGTTGGGTGAGCAGTACTTC
CDR3aa: CSAARGVAGGLGEQYF

len: 15
v_gene: TRBV7-9
abundance: NA
d_gene: TRBD1
j_gene: TRBJ1-3
CDR3nt: TGTGCCAGCAGCTCGGGACAGGGGACTGGAAACACCATATATTTT
CDR3aa: CASSSGQGTGNTIYF

len: 15
v_gene: TRBV4-2
abundance: few
d_gene: NA
j_gene: TRBJ2-3
CDR3nt: TGTGCCAGCAGCCCTAGGGGTGAGGGTTCAGATACGCAGTATTTT
CDR3aa: CASSPRGEGSDTQYF

len: 16
v_gene: TRBV28
abundance: NA
d_gene: NA
j_gene: TRBJ1-2
CDR3nt: TGTACCAGCAGTTTAGGGCCCGGCAGACTCGACTATGGCTACACCTTC
CDR3aa: CTSSLGPGRLDYGYTF

len: 14
v_gene: TRBV12-3/TRBV12-4
abundance: NA
d_gene: NA
j_gene: TRBJ2-1
CDR3nt: TGTGCCAGCAGAACAGGAATTTCCTACAATGAGCAGTTCTTC
CDR3aa: CASRTGISYNEQFF

len: 14
v_gene: TRBV29-1
abundance: NA
d_gene: NA
j_gene: TRBJ1-2
CDR3nt: TGCAGCGTTGAAGGGGGGCAGGGCCCCTATGGCTACACCTTC
CDR3aa: CSVEGGQGPYGYTF

len: 15
v_gene: TRBV12-3/TRBV12-4
abundance: few
d_gene: TRBD1
j_gene: TRBJ1-6
CDR3nt: TGTGCCAGCAGGAAGCAGACAGGGCCAAATTCACCCCTCCACTTT
CDR3aa: CASRKQTGPNSPLHF

len: 13
v_gene: TRBV12-3/TRBV12-4
abundance: NA
d_gene: NA
j_gene: TRBJ1-5
CDR3nt: TGTGCCAGCGGTGAGGTGGGCAATCAGCCCCAGCATTTT
CDR3aa: CASGEVGNQPQHF

len: 13
v_gene: TRBV29-1
abundance: NA
d_gene: NA
j_gene: TRBJ2-1
CDR3nt: TGCAGCGTCCTAAACAACAGGGCAAATGAGCAGTTCTTC
CDR3aa: CSVLNNRANEQFF

len: 18
v_gene: TRBV4-3
abundance: NA
d_gene: TRBD1
j_gene: TRBJ2-6
CDR3nt: TGCGCCAGCAGCCAAGATTGGACAGGGCTTTCTGGGGCCAACGTCCTGACTTTC
CDR3aa: CASSQDWTGLSGANVLTF

len: 13
v_gene: TRBV14
abundance: NA
d_gene: NA
j_gene: TRBJ1-2
CDR3nt: TGTGCCAGCAGCCAAGTAAAGAACTATGGCTACACCTTC
CDR3aa: CASSQVKNYGYTF

len: 15
v_gene: TRBV29-1
abundance: NA
d_gene: TRBD2
j_gene: TRBJ2-3
CDR3nt: TGCAGCGTCCCAAAGGGGCTAGCGGGAAGAGATACGCAGTATTTT
CDR3aa: CSVPKGLAGRDTQYF

len: 15
v_gene: TRBV20-1
abundance: once
d_gene: TRBD2
j_gene: TRBJ2-1
CDR3nt: TGCAGTGCTAGTTTCCCGGGACTAGACTACAATGAGCAGTTCTTC
CDR3aa: CSASFPGLDYNEQFF

len: 14
v_gene: TRBV20-1
abundance: NA
d_gene: NA
j_gene: TRBJ2-5
CDR3nt: TGCAGTGCGCGCCGGGCCTACTCCTACAATGAGCAGTACTTC
CDR3aa: CSARRAYSYNEQYF

len: 14
v_gene: TRBV28
abundance: few
d_gene: NA
j_gene: TRBJ2-1
CDR3nt: TGTGCCAGCAGTCCCCGGGACGTGGGCCATGAGCAGTTCTTC
CDR3aa: CASSPRDVGHEQFF

len: 16
v_gene: TRBV3-1
abundance: NA
d_gene: TRBD1
j_gene: TRBJ2-3
CDR3nt: TGTGCCAGCAGCCAAGAAGGTCTAGGGGGCCCAGATACGCAGTATTTT
CDR3aa: CASSQEGLGGPDTQYF

len: 15
v_gene: TRBV28
abundance: NA
d_gene: NA
j_gene: TRBJ2-7
CDR3nt: TGTGCCAGCAGTTTACCGATAGGGACATACAATGAGCAGTACTTC
CDR3aa: CASSLPIGTYNEQYF